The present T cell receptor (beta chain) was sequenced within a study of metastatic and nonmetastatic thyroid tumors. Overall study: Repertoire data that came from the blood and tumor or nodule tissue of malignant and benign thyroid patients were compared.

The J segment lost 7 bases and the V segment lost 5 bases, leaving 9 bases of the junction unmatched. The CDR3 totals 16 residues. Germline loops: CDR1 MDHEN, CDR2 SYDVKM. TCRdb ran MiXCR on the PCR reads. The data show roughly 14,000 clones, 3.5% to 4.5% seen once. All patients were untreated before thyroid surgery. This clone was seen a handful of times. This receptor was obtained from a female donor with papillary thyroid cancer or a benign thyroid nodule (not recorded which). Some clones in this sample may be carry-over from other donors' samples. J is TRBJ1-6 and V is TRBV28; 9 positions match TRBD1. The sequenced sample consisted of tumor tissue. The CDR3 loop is CASSLPVGTGNSPLHF. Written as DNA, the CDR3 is TGTGCCAGCAGTCTCCCAGTGGGGACAGGGAATTCACCCCTCCACTTT.